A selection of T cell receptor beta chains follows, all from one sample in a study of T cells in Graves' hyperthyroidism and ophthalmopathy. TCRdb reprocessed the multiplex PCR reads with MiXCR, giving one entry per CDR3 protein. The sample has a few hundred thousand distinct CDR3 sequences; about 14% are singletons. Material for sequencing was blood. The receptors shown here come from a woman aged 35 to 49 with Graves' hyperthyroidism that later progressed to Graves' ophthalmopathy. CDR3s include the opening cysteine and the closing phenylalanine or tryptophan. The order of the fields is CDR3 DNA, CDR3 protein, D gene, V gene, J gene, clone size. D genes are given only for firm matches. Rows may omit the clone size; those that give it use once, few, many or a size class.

TGTGCTAGTGGAGATGACAGCTCCACTGAAGCTTTCTTT,CASGDDSSTEAFF,.,TRBV12-5,TRBJ1-1,many
TGTGCCAGCAGCCAAACACAAGAGACCCAGTACTTC,CASSQTQETQYF,.,TRBV11-2,TRBJ2-5,many
TGTGCCAGCAGTTTTGTGGGGATATCCTATAATTCACCCCTCCACTTT,CASSFVGISYNSPLHF,.,TRBV27,TRBJ1-6,many
TGCAGCGTTGAAAGGGGACGAGGGGGATGGTCCAATGAGCAGTTCTTC,CSVERGRGGWSNEQFF,.,TRBV29-1,TRBJ2-1,many
TGCAGTGCGCCAGGGGAATTGAGCAATGAGCAGTTCTTC,CSAPGELSNEQFF,.,TRBV20-1,TRBJ2-1,few
TGTGCCAGCAGTTTATCAACATATACCTCATACGAGCAGTACTTC,CASSLSTYTSYEQYF,.,TRBV27,TRBJ2-7,many
TGTGCCAGCAGAGACTTCCGGAGCACTGAAGCTTTCTTT,CASRDFRSTEAFF,.,TRBV2,TRBJ1-1,many
TGTGCCAGCAGCCAGATCCGGGGACAGGGGGGATCACCCCTCCACTTT,CASSQIRGQGGSPLHF,TRBD1,TRBV7-9,TRBJ1-6,few
TGTGCCTTAGTTGCGTCGTGGACAGATACGCAGTATTTT,CALVASWTDTQYF,.,TRBV30,TRBJ2-3,many
TGTGCCAGCTTACTAGCGGGAGGGCCCTCGGGCACAGATACGCAGTATTTT,CASLLAGGPSGTDTQYF,TRBD2,TRBV2,TRBJ2-3,once
TGCGCCAGCAGCTTCGACAGCTTCTCTGGAAACACCATATATTTT,CASSFDSFSGNTIYF,.,TRBV5-1,TRBJ1-3,many
TGTGCCAGCAGGCGGGGGTTTGATACGCAGTATTTT,CASRRGFDTQYF,TRBD2,TRBV27,TRBJ2-3,.
TGTGCCAGCAGCCCCTTGACAGGGAAGGACCCTAAAGAGCAGTACTTC,CASSPLTGKDPKEQYF,TRBD1,TRBV11-2,TRBJ2-7,many
TGCAGTGCTGAGCCGGGACAGGGTAGACTCACTGAAGCTTTCTTT,CSAEPGQGRLTEAFF,TRBD1,TRBV20-1,TRBJ1-1,.
TGTGCCAGCAGCCGCCGACAGGGGCCGGGGACTGAAGCTTTCTTT,CASSRRQGPGTEAFF,TRBD1,TRBV12-3/TRBV12-4,TRBJ1-1,many
TGTGCCAGCAGTCGCACTAGCGGGATCTCCTACAATGAGCAGTTCTTC,CASSRTSGISYNEQFF,TRBD2,TRBV12-3/TRBV12-4,TRBJ2-1,many
TGTGCCAGTAGTCCGGCAGGGGAGGAATATTCACCCCTCCACTTT,CASSPAGEEYSPLHF,.,TRBV19,TRBJ1-6,many
TGTGCCAGCAGCTTACACTCCAGCGGACTAGCGAACAATGAGAAGTTCTTC,CASSLHSSGLANNEKFF,TRBD2,TRBV9,TRBJ2-1,once
TGTGCCAGCAGTTATTACCAAGGACTGTCCTACGAGCAGTACTTC,CASSYYQGLSYEQYF,.,TRBV6-5,TRBJ2-7,.
TGTGCCACCAGTGATTCGCCTAGCGGGAGTTGGATTGGCGGGGAGCTGTTTTTT,CATSDSPSGSWIGGELFF,TRBD2,TRBV24-1,TRBJ2-2,many
TGTGCCAGCAGCGTGACAGCTAACTATGGCTACACCTTC,CASSVTANYGYTF,.,TRBV5-8,TRBJ1-2,.
TGTGCCAGCAGCCAAGGGATCTACGAGCAGTACTTC,CASSQGIYEQYF,.,TRBV14,TRBJ2-7,many
TGTGCCAGCAGTTTAGGGCGGCAGACCCATAGGAACGAGCAGTACTTC,CASSLGRQTHRNEQYF,.,TRBV28,TRBJ2-7,many
TGTGCCAGCAGCCAAGATCGACTAGCGGGAGTGGGCGGGGAGCTGTTTTTT,CASSQDRLAGVGGELFF,TRBD2,TRBV14,TRBJ2-2,.
TGTGCCAGCAGTTTATCGGCGACGGGACAGTCTATGGGAATTGGTCCCCTCCACTTT,CASSLSATGQSMGIGPLHF,TRBD1,TRBV27,TRBJ1-6,many
TGTGCCAGCAGTTTAGCCCGGAACAATGAGCAGTTCTTC,CASSLARNNEQFF,.,TRBV12-3/TRBV12-4,TRBJ2-1,many
TGCAGTGCTAACAGACCAACTAATGAAAAACTGTTTTTT,CSANRPTNEKLFF,.,TRBV20-1,TRBJ1-4,many
TGTGCCAGCACTCCCTCGCGGATGAACACTGAAGCTTCCTTT,CASTPSRMNTEASF,.,TRBV12-3/TRBV12-4,TRBJ1-1,many
TGCAGCGTTGAAGATCGCGGAAAGAGGCACAATGAGCAGTTCTTC,CSVEDRGKRHNEQFF,.,TRBV29-1,TRBJ2-1,many
TGTGCCAGCAGTGACGGACTAGCGGGAGGGCGGACCTCCTACAATGAGCAGTTCTTC,CASSDGLAGGRTSYNEQFF,TRBD2,TRBV2,TRBJ2-1,once
TGTGCCAGCAGTGCGGGTCGTGGCACCAGCACAGATACGCAGTATTTT,CASSAGRGTSTDTQYF,.,TRBV2,TRBJ2-3,many
TGCAGTGCGGCCTATAGCGGGAGGGCCTTGAAGACCCAGTACTTC,CSAAYSGRALKTQYF,TRBD2,TRBV20-1,TRBJ2-5,.
TGTGCCAGCAGTGCAAGAGGGGGGGGTCAGCCCCAGCATTTT,CASSARGGGQPQHF,.,TRBV6-1,TRBJ1-5,many
TGTGCCAGCAGCTTCCAGCGACTAGCGTACAATGAGCAGTTCTTC,CASSFQRLAYNEQFF,TRBD2,TRBV11-1,TRBJ2-1,once
TGTGCCAGCTCAGCCAGAGGAGATGAGCAGTTCTTC,CASSARGDEQFF,.,TRBV18,TRBJ2-1,many
TGTGCCAGCAGCCACAGAGGCTCGAGCTCCTATAATTCACCCCTCCACTTT,CASSHRGSSSYNSPLHF,.,TRBV11-2,TRBJ1-6,.
TGTGCCAGCAGCTCTAGGACACCCCCGAGAGGGCAGCATTCACCCCTCCACTTT,CASSSRTPPRGQHSPLHF,.,TRBV7-9,TRBJ1-6,many
TGTGCCAGCAGCTCTCAAACAGGGGTTCTACCCTACGAGCAGTACTTC,CASSSQTGVLPYEQYF,TRBD1,TRBV7-6,TRBJ2-7,many
TGTGCCAGCAGTAATGGACAGGGCTACTACGAGCAGTACTTC,CASSNGQGYYEQYF,TRBD1,TRBV2,TRBJ2-7,many
TGTGCCAGCTCACCATCGGACAGCAGACTTGAAGCTTTCTTT,CASSPSDSRLEAFF,.,TRBV18,TRBJ1-1,many
TGTGCCAGCAGAGTTACACCAACAGGTACCTACGAGCAGTACTTC,CASRVTPTGTYEQYF,.,TRBV5-6,TRBJ2-7,many
TGTGCCAGCAGTTTTAACGGGACACTAGATGAAAAACTGTTTTTT,CASSFNGTLDEKLFF,.,TRBV28,TRBJ1-4,.
TGTGCCAGCAGCCAAACGGACAGGAACAATCAGCCCCAGCATTTT,CASSQTDRNNQPQHF,TRBD1,TRBV3-1,TRBJ1-5,many
TGTGCCAGTAGAAAATCCGGGACAAGTAACTATGGCTACACCTTC,CASRKSGTSNYGYTF,.,TRBV19,TRBJ1-2,few
TGTGCCAGCAGTTTATCCCAGGGCGATGAAAAACTGTTTTTT,CASSLSQGDEKLFF,.,TRBV12-3/TRBV12-4,TRBJ1-4,many
TGTGCCAGCAGCTTAGCGCGACCTCCAAATGAGCAGTTCTTC,CASSLARPPNEQFF,.,TRBV7-2,TRBJ2-1,many
TGTGCCAGCAGTCCCCCCGGACAGAGAGGAAAACTGTTTTTT,CASSPPGQRGKLFF,.,TRBV28,TRBJ1-4,many
TGCGCCAGCAGAACAGGGGGAAGTAACACCGGGGAGCTGTTTTTT,CASRTGGSNTGELFF,TRBD1,TRBV5-1,TRBJ2-2,many
TGTGCCAGCAGCCAAGGGGATAGCAATCAGCCCCAGCATTTT,CASSQGDSNQPQHF,.,TRBV3-1,TRBJ1-5,many